This T cell receptor (beta chain) was recorded in a study of molecular identifiers for immune sequencing clone quantification. Study in general: Replicates partitioned RNA from approximately 22,000 or 94,000 naive CD8 cells into five parts, sequencing four. General observations from the study: More than 850,000 naive cells reportedly did not prevent detection of spiked Jurkat TCR RNA from one cell.

Using its own MiXCR run on the PCR reads, TCRdb lists one record per CDR3 protein. The table lists around 480,000 distinct CDR3 sequences, around a fifth of them singletons. At least ten counts were recorded for this clonotype. As yet, its antigen is unknown. This CDR3 spans 17 amino acids. Germline CDR1 and CDR2: DFQATT and SNEGSKA (reference sequence). V dropped 1 base and J dropped 2; count of bases not matched to a gene: 9. Sequenced material: naive CD8+ T cells from blood, with Jurkat cell RNA spiked in. Described subset: FACS-sorted CD8+CD4-CCR7+CD45RA+ naive T cells. The TCR was taken from a human donor in good health. Some libraries in this study had Jurkat cell RNA spiked in. V is TRBV20-1 and J is TRBJ2-3; 10 bases agree with TRBD2. The CDR3 reads CSARVPGLAHFTDTQYF. The DNA for the CDR3 is TGCAGTGCTAGAGTCCCGGGACTAGCGCATTTCACAGATACGCAGTATTTT.